This T cell receptor beta chain is drawn from a study of cytomegalovirus exposure and HLA in healthy donors (TCRdb year 2017). Looking at the study overall: An earlier analysis of roughly 610 of the donors reported around 280 Gb of sequence data and 100 million to 120 million unique TCR beta sequences obtained from approximately 180 million T cells. The study aimed to test whether cataloging public T cell receptors could reveal signatures of past pathogen exposure. Among over 350 genotyped donors of the cohort, an average of roughly 240,000 unique TCR beta nucleotide sequences were sequenced per donor, 15% to 20% of them non-productive. The T cell repertoires of 666 subjects were profiled by immunosequencing and related to cytomegalovirus serostatus. Every discovery cohort repertoire had been produced on one sequencing platform. In an earlier analysis of around 540 of the donors, high-throughput TCR beta sequencing was used to judge whether each TCR beta V gene segment behaved as functional or pseudogenic. Class I and class II HLA loci were covered by the typing at four-digit resolution. The number of typed donors differed by locus: roughly 620-630 for A, B, C, DRB1 and DQB1; approximately 530 for DQA1; roughly 600 for DPA1; and about 450 for DPB1. Rather than drawing on any new phenotypic data, the later analysis identified candidate immune exposures from TCR beta sequences and the way those sequences occurred across donors. About five DR-DQ haplotypes were treated as single units for association and clustering because of strong linkage in the cohort. In addition to the first cohort of about 650 subjects, a separate validation cohort of about 120 different subjects was used. The genetic ancestry cluster associated with self-reported Caucasian donors included 80% to 90% of the 398 genotyped donors. A later analysis re-examined previously published TCR beta repertoires from more than 650 donors and added high-resolution HLA genotyping to investigate patterns of TCR occurrence. High-throughput TCR immunosequencing, statistical association of individual TCRs with disease status, and machine learning were combined to predict cytomegalovirus infection status. Approximately 330 gigabases of sequencing data and around 80 million unique TCR sequences made up an early release that covered 640 HLA-typed donors. In a later genetic analysis, genome-wide SNP genotypes for about three fifths of the 666 donors were used, and that subset was treated as a discovery cohort. Donor age, sex, ethnicity and CMV serostatus were collected together with the repertoire data. Findings and caveats that apply to the study as a whole: Correlated functional status among segregating V segments might reflect linkage disequilibrium, but an unknown experimental factor could not be ruled out. The cohort was sequenced for TCR beta chains only, and without alpha or paired-chain data the features that could be detected were limited. Broadly in line with IMGT annotations, most TCR beta V segments showed up in productive rearrangements about 87% or about 30% of the time in an earlier analysis of 587 of the donors. Across donors, most TCR sequences were observed very rarely, whereas some public TCRs were present in many individuals. The 87-base-pair reads could not distinguish some IMGT-functional V segments, including TRBV6-2 and TRBV6-3, so those segments were excluded. Roughly uniform sequencing depth across donors was assumed in presence/absence analyses, although this assumption may not hold. Because HLA typing was missing for some donors at each locus, association tests included only the typed subset. For the cohort, immune exposure information was limited to CMV serostatus. According to a later analysis, parvovirus B19, influenza, CMV and Epstein-Barr virus appeared linked to several top co-occurrence clusters. In a later analysis, TCR association rates were found to vary across HLA loci, with the most associated TCRs seen for DRB1 alleles and the fewest for HLA-C alleles. In both the original and validation cohorts, the classifier was reported to diagnose cytomegalovirus status with high specificity and sensitivity. The sequencing pipeline was judged likely to have produced a cluster of highly shared sequence variants as a technical artifact. Strong co-occurrence of HLA alleles, especially DR and DQ, made assigning TCR associations to individual alleles difficult. Three of the identified cytomegalovirus-associated TCR beta chains were confirmed in vitro to be specific for cytomegalovirus antigens. The authors suggested that the approach could potentially be generalized to other disease states and immunological phenotypes. Most CMV-associated TCR beta chains appeared to be HLA-restricted in a later analysis, and the HLA associations seemed to be driven largely by CMV exposure. In a later analysis, HLA-associated TCR beta chains were found to be more clonally expanded and to have lower generation probabilities than equally common non-associated chains. The study listed 164 TCR beta chains as associated with cytomegalovirus. V-gene and J-gene trimming of TCR beta chains was associated with a missense DCLRE1C variant in a later genetic analysis, and the association was replicated in an independent cohort. A further reported finding was that TCR beta sequences accurately predicted the HLA-A and HLA-B alleles for most subjects in the first cohort. Because counts were too low, roughly 17 rarely observed V segments, including chromosome 9 orphons, were left out of the earlier analysis of over 550 of the donors. At a false discovery rate of 0.05, a later analysis linked 16,000 or so TCR beta sequences to specific HLA alleles. Compared with the approximately 710-donor mean, donors in an Asian-associated ancestry cluster had fewer N-insertions in productive TCRs, according to a later genetic analysis.

In total, 666 healthy bone marrow donors made up the cohort. All cohort members were sampled while nominally healthy, although unrecorded immune exposures were likely present. The donor tested CMV seronegative, placing the donor among the 300 to 400 seronegative members of the cohort. Every donor gave a peripheral blood sample, and the peripheral blood mononuclear cells from that sample were used for TCR beta sequencing. The Qiagen DNeasy Blood Extraction Kit was used to extract genomic DNA from the blood cell samples. This clone was recorded only once. What antigen it recognizes has not been identified. Nothing much larger sits one base from this clone, and base qualities are not available. Receptor libraries were prepared by the immunoSEQ multiplex PCR assay. A mixture of 60 forward primers for TCR Vbeta segments and 13 reverse primers for TCR Jbeta segments was used in the multiplex PCR. The CDR3 region of rearranged TCR beta genes was amplified from genomic DNA by a multiplex PCR assay. Amplified TCR beta libraries were sequenced as 87-base-pair reads on the Illumina HiSeq System. Per the original workflow: A later analysis counted approximately 84 million unique TCR beta chains across the 550 to 700 repertoires, and 10 million to 11 million of these chains were shared by at least two donors. Raw reads were error-corrected and collapsed into unique sequences with a nearest-neighbor algorithm that merged closely related sequences to remove PCR and sequencing errors. To assign V, D and J gene segments, CDR3 sequences were aligned to IMGT reference sequences. For a sequence to be retained, a match of at least six nucleotides to both a V gene segment and a J gene segment was required. A rearrangement was called productive if the CDR3 had no stop codons and remained in frame with V and J, and every other rearrangement was called non-productive. CDR3 was defined by IMGT convention, running from the second conserved V-encoded cysteine to the conserved J-encoded phenylalanine. The earlier analysis of roughly 590 of the donors excluded any sequence lacking an unambiguous match to a single V gene segment. In an earlier analysis of around 590 of the donors, a V segment was called functional when productive rearrangements were above 56.7%, and segregating when the standard deviation between donors exceeded 5%. A statistical classification framework was developed to diagnose cytomegalovirus status using the catalog of TCR beta chain sequences. V and J gene assignment, in a later analysis, came from comparing TCR nucleotide sequences with IMGT/GENE-DB human TR gene sequences. A later analysis assigned CDR3 sequences and most-parsimonious VDJ recombination scenarios with the TCRdist pipeline. A later analysis defined each TCR beta chain by its CDR3 amino acid sequence plus V-gene family, and excluded reads lacking a unique V-gene family. To address suspected cross-contamination and a sequencing artifact, a later analysis removed 450 to 700 highly shared, low-generation-probability nucleotide sequences. In a later analysis, a clonal expansion index was calculated for each public chain from normalized within-repertoire ranks of inferred template counts. A later analysis computed generation probabilities with a VDJ recombination model fitted to out-of-frame rearrangements, and checked the results against IGoR. Hypergeometric tests were used in a later analysis to score TCR-TCR, TCR-HLA and TCR-CMV co-occurrence, with a repertoire-size bias correction applied to the TCR pairs. A later analysis estimated false discovery rates by permuting HLA or CMV assignments 20 times. In a later analysis, co-occurring TCRs were grouped using DBSCAN, with TCRdist sequence similarity added in when clustering inside HLA-allele-positive subsets. For co-occurrence clustering, repertoires with fewer than 30,000 or more than 120,000 public chains were excluded, along with a handful of repertoires with anomalous nucleotide sharing. This immuneACCESS table, as held by TCRdb, lists in-frame sequences with V and J called but not all clones. Of the missing ones, under half trace to an unresolved V gene in checked studies; the others have no known cause. V and J calls and clone size follow that table, whereas D and trimming were derived from the DNA. The sample table lists 150,000 to 200,000 clones, 75% to 85% of them with a count of one. The ten largest clones take up 0.7% to 0.8% of the sample.

CDR1 and CDR2 are read off the germline V gene (reference sequence) as GTSNPN and SVGIG. Taken from cysteine to phenylalanine, the CDR3 has 15 residues. CDR3 DNA only is kept here, 45 bases in frame from base 1. Trimmed from V: 0 bases; trimmed from J: 4 bases; junction bases lacking a gene match: 6. The sequenced sample was PBMCs. The sequence is built from TRBV30 and TRBJ1-2, and 9 junctional nucleotides match TRBD1. The clonotype originates from a female donor in good health and CMV-seronegative. The CDR3: CAWSVGTGLIYGYTF. The DNA sequence is as follows: TGTGCCTGGAGTGTGGGGACAGGGTTAATCTATGGCTACACCTTC.